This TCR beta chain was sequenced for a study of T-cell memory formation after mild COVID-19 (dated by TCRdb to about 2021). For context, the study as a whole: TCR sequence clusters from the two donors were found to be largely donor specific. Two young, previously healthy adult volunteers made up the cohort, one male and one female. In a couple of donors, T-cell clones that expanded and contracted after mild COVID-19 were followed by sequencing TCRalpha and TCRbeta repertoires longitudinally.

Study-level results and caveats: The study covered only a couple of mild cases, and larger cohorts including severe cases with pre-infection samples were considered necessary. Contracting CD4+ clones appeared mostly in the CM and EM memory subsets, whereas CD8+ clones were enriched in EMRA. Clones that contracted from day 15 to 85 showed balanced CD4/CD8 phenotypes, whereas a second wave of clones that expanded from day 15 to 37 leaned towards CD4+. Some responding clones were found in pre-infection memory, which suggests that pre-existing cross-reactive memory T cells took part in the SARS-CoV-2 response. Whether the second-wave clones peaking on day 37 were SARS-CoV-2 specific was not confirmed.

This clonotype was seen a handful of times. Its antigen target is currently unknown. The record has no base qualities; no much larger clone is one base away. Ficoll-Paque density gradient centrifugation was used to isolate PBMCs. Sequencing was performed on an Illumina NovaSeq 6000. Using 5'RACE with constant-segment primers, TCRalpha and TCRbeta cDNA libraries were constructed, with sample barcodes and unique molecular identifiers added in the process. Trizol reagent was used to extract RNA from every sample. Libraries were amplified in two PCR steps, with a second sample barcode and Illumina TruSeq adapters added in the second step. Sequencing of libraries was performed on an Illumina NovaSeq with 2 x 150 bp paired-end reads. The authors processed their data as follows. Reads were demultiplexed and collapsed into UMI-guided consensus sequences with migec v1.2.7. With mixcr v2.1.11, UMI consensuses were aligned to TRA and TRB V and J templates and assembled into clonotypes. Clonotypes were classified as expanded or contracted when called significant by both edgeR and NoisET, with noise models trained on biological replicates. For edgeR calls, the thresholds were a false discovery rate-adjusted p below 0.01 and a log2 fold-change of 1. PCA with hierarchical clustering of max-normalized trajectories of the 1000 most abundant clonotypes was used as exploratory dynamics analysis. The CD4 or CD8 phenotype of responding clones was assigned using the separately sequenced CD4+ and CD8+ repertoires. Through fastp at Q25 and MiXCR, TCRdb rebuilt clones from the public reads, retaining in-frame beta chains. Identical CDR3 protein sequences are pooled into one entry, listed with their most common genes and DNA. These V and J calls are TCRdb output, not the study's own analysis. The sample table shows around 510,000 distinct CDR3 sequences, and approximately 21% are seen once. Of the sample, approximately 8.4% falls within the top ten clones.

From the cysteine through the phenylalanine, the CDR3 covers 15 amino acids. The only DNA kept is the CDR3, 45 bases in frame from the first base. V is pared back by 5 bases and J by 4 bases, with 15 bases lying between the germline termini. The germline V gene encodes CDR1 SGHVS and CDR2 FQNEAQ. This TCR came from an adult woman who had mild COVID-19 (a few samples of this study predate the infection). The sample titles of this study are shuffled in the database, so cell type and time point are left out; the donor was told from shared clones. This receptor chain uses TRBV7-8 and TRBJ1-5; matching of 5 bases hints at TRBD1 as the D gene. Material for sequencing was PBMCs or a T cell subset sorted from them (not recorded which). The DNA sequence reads TGTGCCAGCAGCCAATCCACAGGTCAGAATCAGCCCCAGCATTTT. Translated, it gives CASSQSTGQNQPQHF.